These 8 T cell receptor beta chains were sequenced from one sample in a study of blood T cells in healthy people across ages (dated by TCRdb to 2013 to 2016). Receptor amplification or capture employed 5' RACE. Sequencing took place on an Illumina HiSeq 2500. A second PCR of roughly 6 to 11 cycles was performed with a sample-barcoded 5' primer and a J-beta primer mix. TCRdb passed the public sequencing reads through fastp at Q25 and MiXCR, retaining productive beta sequences. CDR3 protein duplicates are merged, each entry listing the most common genes and DNA. Present in this sample are 800,000 to 950,000 distinct CDR3 sequences, 29% of which were seen just once. The ten largest clonotypes hold 10% of the sample. This sample was shared with a second study, whose subject was T cells of mothers and their children.

The material sequenced was blood. The receptors come from a woman aged 40 to 50 in good health.

This clonotype occurred many times. The CDR3 DNA reads TGCGCCAGCAGGCCTTCGCCGGGGGGCAGTGGCTCCTACGAGCAGTACTTC. Translation gives CASRPSPGGSGSYEQYF. The chain links TRBV5-1 to TRBJ2-7, with a tentative D call TRBD2 (7 bases). V lost 5 bases and J lost 0, with 21 bases in between. Germline CDR1 reads SGHRS; CDR2 reads YFSETQ. This CDR3 has 17 amino acids.

Only a few counts were recorded for this clonotype. This chain connects TRBV12-3 or TRBV12-4 to TRBJ1-2; 8 nucleotides line up with TRBD1. The CDR3 is 15 amino acids. V was clipped by 5 bases and J by 4 bases; unmatched bases: 9. The CDR3, as DNA: TGTGCCAGCAGTGTGGACAGGGACTTCTTCTATGGCTACACCTTC. Its translation: CASSVDRDFFYGYTF.

The V and J genes are TRBV29-1 and TRBJ2-3; tentative D call: TRBD2 (6 bases). The CDR3 sequence is 14 residues long. Per the germline V gene, CDR1 is SQVTM and CDR2 is ANQGSEA. With 6 bases removed from V and 4 bases from J, the gap between germline ends came to 17 bases. CDR3 in DNA: TGCAGCGTGGGATATGGCGGGGCGTCAGATACGCAGTATTTT. Translated: CSVGYGGASDTQYF.

The chain links TRBV9 to TRBJ2-5; 7 bases align to TRBD2. This CDR3 has 15 amino acids. Germline values: CDR1 SGDLS, CDR2 YYNGEE. V was pared by 2 bases and J by 5 bases, with 9 bases of the junction left unmatched. The CDR3 DNA sequence: TGTGCCAGCAGCGTTAGAGGGTCCGGGGGGGAGACCCAGTACTTC. This encodes CASSVRGSGGETQYF.

This clonotype was detected ten times or more. The chain carries TRBV20-1 and TRBJ1-1; perhaps TRBD1 as D (6 bases). V was pared by 6 bases and J by 0 bases, with 14 bases between. The CDR3 loop spans 14 amino acids. Germline CDR1 is DFQATT and CDR2 is SNEGSKA (reference sequence). Written as DNA, the CDR3 is TGCAGTGCCAGGCAGGGGACCATGAACACTGAAGCTTTCTTT. Amino acid sequence: CSARQGTMNTEAFF.

Of note for this clonotype: This sequence may be a read error, since a much larger clone differs from it by one base. The gene calls are TRBV7-9 and TRBJ2-5; D unresolved. The germline CDR1 and CDR2 sequences are SEHNR and FQNEAQ (reference sequence). This CDR3 spans 13 amino acids. The chain's CDR3 is CVSSFDTQETQYF. The CDR3 DNA reads as TGTGTCAGCAGCTTCGATACCCAAGAGACCCAGTACTTC.

Points on this clonotype: A read error may be the cause here, since a much bigger clone is one base away. The V call is TRBV29-1, the J call TRBJ2-7; 7 bases match TRBD1. The J segment lost 7 bases and the V segment lost 6 bases, leaving 6 bases of the junction unmatched. CDR3 length: 11 residues. Per germline, CDR1 SQVTM and CDR2 ANQGSEA. As DNA, the CDR3 is TGCAGCGTACAGGGGTTAGGTGAGCAGTACTTC. Translation gives CSVQGLGEQYF.

This clonotype was detected only a few times. The J gene is TRBJ1-1, the V gene TRBV5-1; possibly TRBD1 for D (5 bases). Germline V gene data show CDR1 as SGHRS and CDR2 as YFSETQ. The CDR3 sequence is 14 residues long. V shed 2 bases and J shed 8 bases, with 16 bases lying between them. The CDR3 bases are TGCGCCAGCAGCTTTTCTCCCGGGACGACCGAAGCTTTCTTT. This codes for CASSFSPGTTEAFF.